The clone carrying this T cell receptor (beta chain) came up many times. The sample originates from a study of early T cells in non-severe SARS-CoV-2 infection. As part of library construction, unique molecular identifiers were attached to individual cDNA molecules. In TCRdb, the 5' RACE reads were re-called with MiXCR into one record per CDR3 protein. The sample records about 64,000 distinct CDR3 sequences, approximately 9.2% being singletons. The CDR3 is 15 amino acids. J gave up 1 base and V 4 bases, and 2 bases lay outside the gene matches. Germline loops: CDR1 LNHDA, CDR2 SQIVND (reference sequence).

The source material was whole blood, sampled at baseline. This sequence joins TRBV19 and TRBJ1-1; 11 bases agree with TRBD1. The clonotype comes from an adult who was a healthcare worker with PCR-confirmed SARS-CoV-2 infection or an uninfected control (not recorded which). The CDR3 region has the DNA TGTGCCAGTAGTAAGGACAGGGGGCCGAACACTGAAGCTTTCTTT. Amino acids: CASSKDRGPNTEAFF.